The subject of this entry is one TCR beta chain. What it recognizes is unknown. Germline V gene sequence: CDR1 MNHEY, CDR2 SVGAGI. V was clipped by 6 bases and J by 4 bases, with 18 bases between them. This CDR3 spans 15 amino acids. Sequencing used immunoSEQ multiplex PCR; TCRdb keeps in-frame clones, though not all of them. The sample carries 95,000 to 150,000 clones, approximately 87% recorded once. The record originates from a study of T cell responses to AZD1222 COVID-19 vaccine. Study-wide results and caveats: It was only after the peak T cell response that any repertoires were sampled. Targets within unmutated variant regions were reportedly found for nearly half of spike-specific TCRs. Vaccination with two AZD1222 doses was followed by a rise in Spike-specific TCR breadth and depth.

The sample here was peripheral blood, taken on day 0 of AZD1222 vaccination. This clonotype was obtained from an adult in good health. The V gene is TRBV6-5, the J gene TRBJ1-1; D may be TRBD1 (6 bases). This CDR3 is CASRPLPGAPTEAFF. DNA of the CDR3: TGTGCCAGCAGACCCCTTCCAGGGGCACCCACTGAAGCTTTCTTT.